What follows are 16 T cell receptor beta chains derived from one specimen sequenced in a study of PD-1 blockade in classical Hodgkin lymphoma. The time point is: cycle 4 day 1 (C4D1), after 6 weeks of nivolumab. Autologous stem cell transplantation was followed by relapse in every patient, and brentuximab vedotin exposure varied. Repertoires were generated with immunoSEQ multiplex PCR, while TCRdb's copy carries only in-frame clones and drops some. The sample has tens of thousands of clones; over 75% are singletons. This specimen was peripheral blood mononuclear cells (PBMCs), taken before the fourth cycle of nivolumab. These receptors were taken from a human donor with classical Hodgkin lymphoma.

The V gene is TRBV14, the J gene TRBJ1-3; D perhaps matches TRBD1 (6 bases). The length of the CDR3 is 15 residues. Looked up from germline, CDR1 is SGHDN and CDR2 is FVKESK. Trimming left V 5 bases short and J 1 base short, with 12 bases between. In nucleotides, the CDR3 is TGTGCCAGCAGCTCCGGGACACGGTCTGGAAACACCATATATTTT. It is translated as CASSSGTRSGNTIYF.

The chain recombines TRBV19 with TRBJ1-6, with 9 nucleotides matching TRBD1. The ends lost 6 bases at V and 0 bases at J; junction bases unmatched: 15. Germline V gene data show CDR1 as LNHDA and CDR2 as SQIVND (reference sequence). The CDR3 extends over 20 amino acids. In DNA, the CDR3 is TGTGCCAGTAGCTTGGTGGGACAGGGAACGTCTAGCTCCTATAATTCACCCCTCCACTTT. The encoded protein is CASSLVGQGTSSSYNSPLHF.

The J gene is TRBJ2-2, the V gene TRBV7-3; no clear D gene. V lost 5 bases to trimming and J lost 6 bases, with 7 bases between them. Germline V gene sequence: CDR1 SGHTA, CDR2 FQGTGA. The CDR3 runs to 12 residues. The CDR3 is CASSPGPGELFF. In DNA, the CDR3 is TGTGCCAGCAGCCCTGGGCCCGGGGAGCTGTTTTTT.

The rearrangement joins TRBV19 to TRBJ1-1; tentative D call: TRBD1 (5 bases). Germline V CDR1 and CDR2: LNHDA, SQIVND (reference sequence). V lost 5 bases, J lost 1 base, and 14 bases lay in between. The CDR3 runs to 15 residues. The CDR3 loop is CASSLRWGANTEAFF. CDR3 bases: TGTGCCAGTAGTCTTCGGTGGGGCGCGAACACTGAAGCTTTCTTT.

The V call is TRBV27, the J call TRBJ2-3; D call uncertain. Per germline, CDR1 MNHEY and CDR2 SMNVEV (reference sequence). The CDR3 contains 15 residues. V lost 4 bases to trimming and J lost 0 bases, with 11 bases between them. CDR3 protein: CASSSATSSTDTQYF. The CDR3 nucleotides read TGTGCCAGCAGTTCTGCGACCTCCAGCACAGATACGCAGTATTTT.

The rearrangement joins TRBV7-2 to TRBJ2-2; TRBD2 matches at 7 bases. CDR1 is SGHTA and CDR2 is FQGNSA in the germline V gene. V trimming: 1 base; J trimming: 1 base; junction bases outside the gene matches: 3. This CDR3 is 16 amino acids long. The CDR3 loop reads CASSLGGGGNTGELFF. CDR3 bases: TGTGCCAGCAGCTTAGGGGGCGGGGGGAACACCGGGGAGCTGTTTTTT.

In its sample, this clone was seen a few times. Other DNA sequences from this sample encode an identical CDR3 as well. The chain employs TRBV9 and TRBJ2-3; D not certain. This CDR3 region has 12 residues. V shed 0 bases and J shed 6 bases, with 5 bases lying between them. The germline gives CDR1 SGDLS, CDR2 YYNGEE. Written as DNA, the CDR3 is TGTGCCAGCAGCGTAGAAGCCGATACGCAGTATTTT. Encoded protein: CASSVEADTQYF.

The chain joins TRBV4-2 to TRBJ1-2, with 12 bases fitting TRBD1. Per the germline V gene, CDR1 is LGHNA and CDR2 is YNFKEQ. V gave up 5 bases and J gave up 13 bases; unmatched junction bases: 14. The CDR3 consists of 15 residues. CDR3 DNA: TGTGCCAGCAGCTTGGATGGGACAGGGGGCTTTTCGTCCACCTTC. Its translation: CASSLDGTGGFSSTF.

This rearrangement joins TRBV7-3 to TRBJ2-5; 9 nucleotides line up with TRBD2. This CDR3 has 13 amino acids. Germline lookup yields CDR1 SGHTA and CDR2 FQGTGA. J lost 4 bases, V lost 5 bases, and 2 bases had no gene match. The CDR3 spells CASSQAGGETQYF. CDR3 bases: TGTGCCAGCAGCCAAGCGGGGGGAGAGACCCAGTACTTC.

This chain links TRBV18 with TRBJ1-2; D gene unclear. V was pared by 3 bases and J by 5 bases, with 7 bases between. The CDR3 has 12 residues. Germline V lookup: CDR1 KGHSH, CDR2 LQKENI. CDR3 amino acids: CASSPDGYGYTF. Written as DNA, the CDR3 is TGTGCCAGCTCACCGGACGGGTATGGCTACACCTTC.

The chain couples TRBV10-2 to TRBJ2-3, with D uncertain. Germline V lookup: CDR1 WSHSY, CDR2 SAAADI. This CDR3 is built from 13 residues. Trimming pared 8 bases from V and 4 bases from J, leaving 13 bases between. The CDR3 DNA reads TGCGCCAGCGGAGTGCGGCCTTCAGATACGCAGTATTTT. It codes for CASGVRPSDTQYF.

This chain links TRBV7-6 with TRBJ1-2; maybe TRBD1 (5 bases). In germline, CDR1 is SGHVS, CDR2 FNYEAQ. This CDR3 is built from 16 residues. Trimming removed 5 bases from V and 3 bases from J, with 19 bases in between. The CDR3 DNA reads as TGTGCCAGCAGCCTTGGGACCGGGGGAGGGGACTATGGCTACACCTTC. This sequence encodes CASSLGTGGGDYGYTF.

The J gene is TRBJ1-1, the V gene TRBV7-9; 10 nucleotides line up with TRBD1. The CDR3 has 15 amino acids. V lost 5 bases, J lost 7 bases, and 10 bases stayed unmatched. Germline V gene lookup returns CDR1 SEHNR and CDR2 FQNEAQ (reference sequence). The CDR3, as DNA: TGTGCCAGCAGCGCCCCGGGACAGGGGATTATTGAAGCTTTCTTT. Its protein product is CASSAPGQGIIEAFF. The whole variable domain, remainder taken from reference TRBV7-9 and TRBJ1-1, is DTGVSQNPRHKITKRGQNVTFRCDPISEHNRLYWYRQTLGQGPEFLTYFQNEAQLEKSRLLSDRFSAERPKGSFSTLEIQRTEQGDSAMYLCASSAPGQGIIEAFFGQGTRLTVV.

The V call is TRBV21-1, the J call TRBJ2-7; the tabulated D call, TRBD1, remains unverified against the DNA. TRBV21-1 is a pseudogene. CDR3 length equals 14 residues. The chain's CDR3 is CASSRQATHYEQYF. As DNA, the CDR3 is TGTGCCAGCAGCAGACAGGCCACTCATTACGAGCAGTACTTC.

The chain employs TRBV30 and TRBJ1-4; no firm D call. The V gene lost 4 bases and the J gene lost 8 bases, with 14 bases spanning the gap. Germline CDR1 and CDR2: GTSNPN and SVGIG (reference sequence). The CDR3 sequence is 13 residues long. The CDR3 is CAWNGVEEEKLFF. CDR3 DNA: TGTGCCTGGAATGGTGTGGAGGAGGAAAAACTGTTTTTT.

This clone is a singleton in its sample. The V gene is TRBV25-1, the J gene TRBJ2-3; D may be TRBD2 (5 bases). The CDR3 spans 14 residues. Germline V CDR1 and CDR2: MGHDK, SYGVNS. Trimming stripped 0 bases from V and 2 bases from J, with 6 bases between. CDR3 nucleotide sequence: TGTGCCAGCAGTGAATACGGGAACACAGATACGCAGTATTTT. It codes for CASSEYGNTDTQYF.